The 18 T cell receptor beta chains in this list originate from one sample, sequenced in a study of blood T cells in healthy people across ages. Together with a sample-barcoded 5' primer, a J-beta primer mix was included in a second PCR lasting 7 to 11 cycles. TCRdb used MiXCR to reprocess the 5' RACE reads, holding one entry per CDR3 protein. The sample records about 540,000 distinct CDR3 sequences, around 24% being singletons. In addition, the sample was reused for a study of T cells of mothers and their children.

Sequencing was done on a sample of blood. These receptors were obtained from a boy younger than 18 in good health.

The CDR3 DNA is TGTGCCAGCAGGTCGGGGGACTCCACCGGGGAGCTGTTTTTT. Translating gives CASRSGDSTGELFF. V gene TRBV6-5 combines with J gene TRBJ2-2; possibly TRBD2 for D (6 bases). The CDR3 is made up of 14 amino acids. Trimming removed 6 bases at V and 4 bases at J, with 12 bases between. Germline V gene data show CDR1 as MNHEY and CDR2 as SVGAGI.

The rearrangement links TRBV24-1 to TRBJ1-2, with a weak D call TRBD1 (5 bases). This CDR3 is 15 amino acids long. V was clipped by 5 bases and J by 3 bases, with 15 bases between them. The germline CDR1 and CDR2 sequences are KGHDR and SFDVKD. The CDR3 protein is CATSASAGGDYGYTF. In DNA, the CDR3 is TGTGCCACCAGTGCCTCGGCCGGGGGGGACTATGGCTACACCTTC.

There are a few counts of this clonotype. The chain carries TRBV7-2 and TRBJ2-6; D perhaps matches TRBD1 (6 bases). Germline V CDR1 and CDR2: SGHTA, FQGNSA. V lost 5 bases and J lost 0, with 14 bases in between. The length of the CDR3 is 17 residues. The chain's CDR3 is CASSQRGQSSGANVLTF. CDR3 DNA sequence: TGTGCCAGCAGCCAACGAGGACAGTCCTCTGGGGCCAACGTCCTGACTTTC.

V and J are TRBV12-3 or TRBV12-4 and TRBJ1-1, with D possibly matching TRBD1 (6 bases). Deletions cut 5 bases from V and 1 base from J, with 14 bases between. CDR3 length: 15 residues. The CDR3 here is CASSTHRVRNTEAFF. CDR3 bases: TGTGCCAGCAGTACCCACAGGGTTAGGAACACTGAAGCTTTCTTT.

The V and J genes are TRBV7-2 and TRBJ2-3; either TRBD1 or TRBD2 may fit D (5 bases each). Trimming removed 2 bases at V and 4 bases at J, with 13 bases between. The CDR3 sequence is 15 residues long. Germline V CDR1 and CDR2: SGHTA, FQGNSA. The CDR3 nucleotides are TGTGCCAGCAGCTTAAGGGGACCTACAGCAGATACGCAGTATTTT. Its translation: CASSLRGPTADTQYF. Filled out from reference TRBV7-2 and TRBJ2-3, the complete variable domain reads GAGVSQSPSNKVTEKGKDVELRCDPISGHTALYWYRQSLGQGLEFLIYFQGNSAPDKSGLPSDRFSAERTGGSVSTLTIQRTQQEDSAVYLCASSLRGPTADTQYFGPGTRLTVL.

In DNA form, the CDR3 reads TGTGCCAGCTCAACCCGGGACGGACCTAATGAAAAACTGTTTTTT. This encodes CASSTRDGPNEKLFF. V gene TRBV18 combines with J gene TRBJ1-4, with D possibly matching TRBD1 (5 bases). V lost 5 bases and J lost 3, with 13 bases in between. The CDR3 consists of 15 residues. The germline V gene has CDR1 KGHSH and CDR2 LQKENI.

This clonotype was counted only a few times. The chain is built from TRBV4-3 and TRBJ2-3; 7 bases are shared with TRBD2. V gave up 0 bases and J gave up 0 bases; unmatched junction bases: 9. The CDR3 sequence is 18 residues long. Per germline, CDR1 LGHNA and CDR2 YSLEER. The DNA of the CDR3 is TGCGCCAGCAGCCAAGATACCGGCCTAGCGGCTAGCACAGATACGCAGTATTTT. This gives the protein CASSQDTGLAASTDTQYF.

In this sample, this clonotype turned up a few times. The junction shows a germline mismatch at one end, possibly a read error. The V call is TRBV7-9, the J call TRBJ2-7; tentatively, D is TRBD2 (5 bases). Germline loops: CDR1 SEHNR, CDR2 FQNEAQ (reference sequence). The CDR3 spans 14 residues. CDR3 loop: CASTSGESSYGQYF. In DNA form, the CDR3 reads TGTGCCAGCACTTCTGGGGAGAGCTCCTACGGGCAGTACTTC.

The chain is built from TRBV7-2 and TRBJ2-7; TRBD2 matches at 9 bases. In germline, CDR1 is SGHTA, CDR2 FQGNSA. The CDR3 loop spans 15 amino acids. V shed 2 bases and J 3 bases; nucleotides not matched to a gene: 5. The CDR3 sequence: CASSLRGRGGYEQYF. The CDR3 DNA follows: TGTGCCAGCAGCTTAAGGGGGCGGGGGGGCTACGAGCAGTACTTC.

This clonotype has only a few counts. This chain uses TRBV12-3 or TRBV12-4 with TRBJ1-2; maybe TRBD1 (5 bases). This CDR3 comprises 16 residues. The V and J ends lost 0 bases and 3 bases respectively, with 14 bases between them. CDR3 nucleotides: TGTGCCAGCAGTTTAGCGCTGACAGCGGGGGACTATGGCTACACCTTC. It translates to CASSLALTAGDYGYTF.

The chain joins TRBV7-2 to TRBJ2-5; D possibly corresponds to TRBD2 (6 bases). The CDR3 spans 13 residues. CDR1 SGHTA and CDR2 FQGNSA come from the germline V gene. V was clipped by 8 bases and J by 4 bases, with 14 bases between them. The CDR3 region has the DNA TGTGCCAGCCAAGACCCGGGGGTAGAGACCCAGTACTTC. This translates into CASQDPGVETQYF.

The rearrangement joins TRBV4-3 to TRBJ1-1, with D uncertain. This CDR3 comprises 14 residues. Germline CDR1 LGHNA, CDR2 YSLEER. The ends were cut back, 3 bases at V and 1 base at J, with 9 bases in the middle. As DNA, the CDR3 is TGCGCCAGCAGCCAGGAGATAGGGAACACTGAAGCTTTCTTT. Protein sequence: CASSQEIGNTEAFF.

This clonotype was seen a few times. V usage is TRBV9 and J usage is TRBJ2-3; 8 bases are a match to TRBD1. The CDR3 consists of 16 residues. The J segment lost 4 bases and the V segment lost 0 bases, leaving 7 bases of the junction unmatched. The germline V gene encodes CDR1 SGDLS and CDR2 YYNGEE. The CDR3 coding sequence is TGTGCCAGCAGCGTAGCTGCAGGGGGCAGGTCAGATACGCAGTATTTT. The encoded protein is CASSVAAGGRSDTQYF. The full variable domain, in which reference TRBV9 and TRBJ2-3 provide the parts outside the CDR3, is DSGVTQTPKHLITATGQRVTLRCSPRSGDLSVYWYQQSLDQGLQFLIQYYNGEERAKGNILERFSAQQFPDLHSELNLSSLELGDSALYFCASSVAAGGRSDTQYFGPGTRLTVL.

The chain has TRBV19 and TRBJ1-3; 7 bases fit TRBD1. V was clipped by 11 bases and J by 0 bases; unmatched bases: 16. The germline V gene has CDR1 LNHDA and CDR2 SQIVND (reference sequence). The CDR3 has 17 amino acids. The CDR3: CASSETGLTSSGNTIYF. The CDR3 nucleotides read TGTGCCTCCTCCGAGACAGGGTTAACATCCTCTGGAAACACCATATATTTT.

The chain joins TRBV7-9 to TRBJ2-1; D not resolved. Germline V gene lookup returns CDR1 SEHNR and CDR2 FQNEAQ (reference sequence). The ends were cut back, 5 bases at V and 6 bases at J, with 20 bases in the middle. The CDR3 spans 16 residues. DNA for the CDR3: TGTGCCAGCAGCCGGAATTACGGGTTCCATAGCAATGAGCAGTTCTTC. Its protein product is CASSRNYGFHSNEQFF.

V usage is TRBV20-1 and J usage is TRBJ2-1; possibly TRBD1 or TRBD2 for D (5 bases each). CDR1 is DFQATT and CDR2 is SNEGSKA in the germline V gene (reference sequence). There are 15 residues in the CDR3. The V gene lost 3 bases and the J gene lost 2 bases, with 14 bases spanning the gap. DNA of the CDR3: TGCAGTGCTAGGGCGCATATGGGGGCCTACAATGAGCAGTTCTTC. This sequence encodes CSARAHMGAYNEQFF.

This chain joins TRBV14 and TRBJ2-1; a weak D match, TRBD1 (5 bases). Between the trimmed V and J ends, which lost 1 base and 0 bases, there was a span of 10 bases. CDR1 is SGHDN, CDR2 FVKESK, per germline. The CDR3 extends over 16 amino acids. The CDR3 DNA reads as TGTGCCAGCAGCCAAGGTCCAAGGGGCTCCTACAATGAGCAGTTCTTC. It yields the protein CASSQGPRGSYNEQFF.

This clonotype was observed once. The rearrangement joins TRBV20-1 to TRBJ2-3, with TRBD2 matching over 10 bases. Trimming took 5 bases from V and 7 from J; bases not matched to a gene: 6. The CDR3 has 13 residues. Per the germline V gene, CDR1 is DFQATT and CDR2 is SNEGSKA (reference sequence). The CDR3 bases are TGCAGTGCTCCCCTAGCGGGGGTTTATACGCAGTATTTT. It is translated as CSAPLAGVYTQYF.